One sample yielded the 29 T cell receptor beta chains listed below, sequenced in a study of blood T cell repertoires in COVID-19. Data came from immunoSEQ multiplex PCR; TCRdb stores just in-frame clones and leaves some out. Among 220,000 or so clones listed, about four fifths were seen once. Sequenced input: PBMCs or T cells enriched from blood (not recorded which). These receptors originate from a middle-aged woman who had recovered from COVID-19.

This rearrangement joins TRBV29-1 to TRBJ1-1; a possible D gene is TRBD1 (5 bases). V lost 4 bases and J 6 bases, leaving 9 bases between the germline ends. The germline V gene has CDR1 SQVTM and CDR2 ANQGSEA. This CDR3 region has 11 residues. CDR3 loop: CSVVGEAEAFF. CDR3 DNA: TGCAGCGTTGTAGGGGAGGCTGAAGCTTTCTTT.

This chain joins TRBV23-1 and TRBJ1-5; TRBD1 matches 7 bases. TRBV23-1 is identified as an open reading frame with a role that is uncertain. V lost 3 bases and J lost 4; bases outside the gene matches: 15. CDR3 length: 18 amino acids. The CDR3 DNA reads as TGCGCCAGCAGTCACCTAGGAGAGACAGGGTGGAGGAATCAGCCCCAGCATTTT. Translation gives CASSHLGETGWRNQPQHF.

As DNA, the CDR3 is TGTGCCAGCACCACAGGATTCCTAGATCAGCCCCAGCATTTT. Its translation is CASTTGFLDQPQHF. The J gene is TRBJ1-5, the V gene TRBV2; perhaps TRBD1 as D (5 bases). V lost 7 bases and J 5 bases, leaving 15 bases between the germline ends. This CDR3 spans 14 amino acids. From germline, CDR1 is SNHLY and CDR2 FYNNEI.

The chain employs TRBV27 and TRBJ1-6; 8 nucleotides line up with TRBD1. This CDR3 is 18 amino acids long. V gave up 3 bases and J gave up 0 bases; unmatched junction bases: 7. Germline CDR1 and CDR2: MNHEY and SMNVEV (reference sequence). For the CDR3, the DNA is TGTGCCAGCAGTTTCGCCCGGGACAGGAGCTCCTATAATTCACCCCTCCACTTT. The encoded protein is CASSFARDRSSYNSPLHF.

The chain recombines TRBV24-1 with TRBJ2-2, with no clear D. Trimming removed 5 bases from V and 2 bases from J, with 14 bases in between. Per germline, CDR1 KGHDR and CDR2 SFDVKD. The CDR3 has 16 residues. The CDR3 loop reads CATSASLAPNTGELFF. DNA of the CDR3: TGTGCCACCAGTGCCTCGTTGGCACCCAACACCGGGGAGCTGTTTTTT.

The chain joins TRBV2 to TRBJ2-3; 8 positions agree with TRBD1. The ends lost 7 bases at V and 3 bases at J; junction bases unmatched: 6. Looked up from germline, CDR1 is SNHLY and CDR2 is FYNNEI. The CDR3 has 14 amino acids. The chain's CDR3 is CASNDRGRTDTQYF. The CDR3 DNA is TGTGCCAGCAACGACAGGGGCCGAACAGATACGCAGTATTTT.

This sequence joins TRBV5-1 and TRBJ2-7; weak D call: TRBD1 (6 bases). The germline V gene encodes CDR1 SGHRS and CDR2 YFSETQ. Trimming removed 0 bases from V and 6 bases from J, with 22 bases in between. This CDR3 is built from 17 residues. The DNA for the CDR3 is TGCGCCAGCAGCTTGGCTCTGCGCGGAGGTAGGGGGAGCGAGCAGTACTTC. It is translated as CASSLALRGGRGSEQYF.

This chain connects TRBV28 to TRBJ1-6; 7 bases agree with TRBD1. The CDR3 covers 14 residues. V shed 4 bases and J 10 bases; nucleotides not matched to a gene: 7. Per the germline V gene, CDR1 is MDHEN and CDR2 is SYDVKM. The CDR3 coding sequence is TGTGCCAGCAGTTCGGGGACAGTCCGGTCACCCCTCCACTTT. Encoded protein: CASSSGTVRSPLHF.

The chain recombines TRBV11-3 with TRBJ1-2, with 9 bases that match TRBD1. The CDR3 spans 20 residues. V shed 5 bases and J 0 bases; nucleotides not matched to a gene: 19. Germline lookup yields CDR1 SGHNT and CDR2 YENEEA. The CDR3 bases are TGTGCCAGCAGCCCCGCCGGGACAGGGTTTCTTGGGGATTCTAACTATGGCTACACCTTC. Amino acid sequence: CASSPAGTGFLGDSNYGYTF.

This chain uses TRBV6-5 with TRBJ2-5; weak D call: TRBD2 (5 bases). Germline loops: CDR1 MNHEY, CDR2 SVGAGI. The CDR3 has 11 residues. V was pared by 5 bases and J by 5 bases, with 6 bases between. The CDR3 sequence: CASSRGETQYF. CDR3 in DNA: TGTGCCAGCAGTAGAGGGGAGACCCAGTACTTC.

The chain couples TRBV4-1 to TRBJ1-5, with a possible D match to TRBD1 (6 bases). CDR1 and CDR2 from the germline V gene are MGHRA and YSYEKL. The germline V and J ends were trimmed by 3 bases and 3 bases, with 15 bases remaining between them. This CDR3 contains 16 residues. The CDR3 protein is CASSQQQGPYNQPQHF. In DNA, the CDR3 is TGCGCCAGCAGCCAGCAACAGGGACCCTACAATCAGCCCCAGCATTTT.

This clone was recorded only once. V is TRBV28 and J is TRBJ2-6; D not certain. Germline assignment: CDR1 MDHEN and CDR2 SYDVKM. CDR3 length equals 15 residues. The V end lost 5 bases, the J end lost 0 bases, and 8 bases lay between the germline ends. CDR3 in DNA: TGTGCCAGCAGTCCGACACCCTCTGGGGCCAACGTCCTGACTTTC. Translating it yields CASSPTPSGANVLTF.

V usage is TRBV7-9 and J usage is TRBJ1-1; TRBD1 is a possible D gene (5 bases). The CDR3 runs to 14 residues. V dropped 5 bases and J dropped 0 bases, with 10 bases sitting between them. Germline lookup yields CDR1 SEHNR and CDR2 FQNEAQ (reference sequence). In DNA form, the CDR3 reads TGTGCCAGCAGCCCGGACACAATGAACACTGAAGCTTTCTTT. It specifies CASSPDTMNTEAFF.

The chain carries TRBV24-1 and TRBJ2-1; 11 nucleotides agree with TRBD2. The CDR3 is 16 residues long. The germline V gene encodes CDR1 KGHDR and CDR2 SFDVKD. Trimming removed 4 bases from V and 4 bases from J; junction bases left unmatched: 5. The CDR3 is CATSDYGLAGYNEQFF. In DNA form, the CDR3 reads TGTGCCACCAGTGACTACGGACTAGCGGGTTACAATGAGCAGTTCTTC.

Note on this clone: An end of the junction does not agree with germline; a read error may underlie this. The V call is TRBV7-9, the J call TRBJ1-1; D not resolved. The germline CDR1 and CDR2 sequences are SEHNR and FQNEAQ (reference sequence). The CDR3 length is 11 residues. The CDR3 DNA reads TGTGCCAGCAGCTTAGCCCCTGAGGCTTTCTTT. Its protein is CASSLAPEAFF.

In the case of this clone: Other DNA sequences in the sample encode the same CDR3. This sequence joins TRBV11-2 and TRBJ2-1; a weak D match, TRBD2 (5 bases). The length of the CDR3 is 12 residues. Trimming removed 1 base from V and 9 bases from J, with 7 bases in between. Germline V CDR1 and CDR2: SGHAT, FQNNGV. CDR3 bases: TGTGCCAGCAGCTTAGTTCGGGGTGAGCAGTTCTTC. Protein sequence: CASSLVRGEQFF.

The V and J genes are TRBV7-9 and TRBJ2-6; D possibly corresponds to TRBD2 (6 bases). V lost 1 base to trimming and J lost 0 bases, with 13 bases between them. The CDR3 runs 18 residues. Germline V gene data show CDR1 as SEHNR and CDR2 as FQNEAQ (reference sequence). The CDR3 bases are TGTGCCAGCAGCTTAGTGGCCCGGGAGAGCTCTGGGGCCAACGTCCTGACTTTC. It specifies CASSLVARESSGANVLTF.

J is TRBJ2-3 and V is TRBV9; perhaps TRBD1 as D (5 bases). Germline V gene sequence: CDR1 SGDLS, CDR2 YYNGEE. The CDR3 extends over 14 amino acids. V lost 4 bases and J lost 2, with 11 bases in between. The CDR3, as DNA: TGTGCCAGCAGCCCAGGGTGGGACACAGATACGCAGTATTTT. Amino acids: CASSPGWDTDTQYF.

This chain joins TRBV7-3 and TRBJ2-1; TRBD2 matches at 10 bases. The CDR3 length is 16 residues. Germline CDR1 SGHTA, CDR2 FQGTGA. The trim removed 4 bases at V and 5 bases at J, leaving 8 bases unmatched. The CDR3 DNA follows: TGTGCCAGCAGCTCCCTCGGACTAGCGGCAAACAATGAGCAGTTCTTC. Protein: CASSSLGLAANNEQFF.

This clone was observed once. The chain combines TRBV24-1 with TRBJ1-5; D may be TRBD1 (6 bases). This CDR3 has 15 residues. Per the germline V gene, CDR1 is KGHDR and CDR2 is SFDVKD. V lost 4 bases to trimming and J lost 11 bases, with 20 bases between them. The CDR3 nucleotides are TGTGCCACCAGTGACCCTGGACAGCCTCCAGGGGCCCAGCATTTT. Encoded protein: CATSDPGQPPGAQHF.

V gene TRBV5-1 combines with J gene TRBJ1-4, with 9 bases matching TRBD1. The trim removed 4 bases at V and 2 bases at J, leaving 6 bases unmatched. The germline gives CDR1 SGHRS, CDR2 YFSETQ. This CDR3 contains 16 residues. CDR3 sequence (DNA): TGCGCCAGCAGCGATGGACAGGGGTGGACTAATGAAAAACTGTTTTTT. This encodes CASSDGQGWTNEKLFF.

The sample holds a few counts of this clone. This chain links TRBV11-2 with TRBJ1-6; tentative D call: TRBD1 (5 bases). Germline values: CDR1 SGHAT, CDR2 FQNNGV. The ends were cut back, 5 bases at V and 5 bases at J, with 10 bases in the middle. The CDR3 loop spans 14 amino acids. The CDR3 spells CASSGVRDNSPLHF. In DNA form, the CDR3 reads TGTGCCAGCAGCGGGGTCAGGGATAATTCACCCCTCCACTTT.

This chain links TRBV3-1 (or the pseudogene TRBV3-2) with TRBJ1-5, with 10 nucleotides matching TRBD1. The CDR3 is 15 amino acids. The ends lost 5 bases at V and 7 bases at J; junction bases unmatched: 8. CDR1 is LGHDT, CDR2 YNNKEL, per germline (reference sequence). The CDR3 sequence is CASSIGQGVRQPQHF. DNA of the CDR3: TGTGCCAGCAGCATCGGACAGGGGGTACGGCAGCCCCAGCATTTT.

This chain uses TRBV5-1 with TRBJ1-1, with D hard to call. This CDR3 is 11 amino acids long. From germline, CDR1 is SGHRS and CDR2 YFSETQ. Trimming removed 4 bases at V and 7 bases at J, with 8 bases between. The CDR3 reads CASSGEFEAFF. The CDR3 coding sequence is TGCGCCAGCAGCGGAGAATTTGAAGCTTTCTTT. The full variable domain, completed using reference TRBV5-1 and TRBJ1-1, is KAGVTQTPRYLIKTRGQQVTLSCSPISGHRSVSWYQQTPGQGLQFLFEYFSETQRNKGNFPGRFSGRQFSNSRSEMNVSTLELGDSALYLCASSGEFEAFFGQGTRLTVV.

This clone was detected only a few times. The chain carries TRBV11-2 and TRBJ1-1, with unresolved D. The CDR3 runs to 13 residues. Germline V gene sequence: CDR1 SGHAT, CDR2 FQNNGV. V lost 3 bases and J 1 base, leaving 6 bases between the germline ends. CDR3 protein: CASSFGRNTEAFF. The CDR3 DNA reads TGTGCCAGCAGCTTCGGGAGGAACACTGAAGCTTTCTTT.

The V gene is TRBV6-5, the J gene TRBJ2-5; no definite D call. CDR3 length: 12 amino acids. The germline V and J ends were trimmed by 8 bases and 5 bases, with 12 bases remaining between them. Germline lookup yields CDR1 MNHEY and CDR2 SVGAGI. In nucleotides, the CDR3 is TGTGCCAGCTACTCCATGGAGGAGACCCAGTACTTC. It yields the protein CASYSMEETQYF.

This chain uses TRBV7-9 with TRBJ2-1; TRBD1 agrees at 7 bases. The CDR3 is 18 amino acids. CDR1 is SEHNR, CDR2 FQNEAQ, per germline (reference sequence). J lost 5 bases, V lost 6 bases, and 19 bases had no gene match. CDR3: CASSNPAGTGALNNEQFF. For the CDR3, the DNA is TGTGCCAGCAGTAATCCGGCCGGCACAGGGGCCCTGAACAATGAGCAGTTCTTC.

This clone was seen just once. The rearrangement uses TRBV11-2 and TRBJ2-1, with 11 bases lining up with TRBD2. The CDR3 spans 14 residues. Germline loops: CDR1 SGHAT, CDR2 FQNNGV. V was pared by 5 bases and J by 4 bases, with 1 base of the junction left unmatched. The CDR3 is CASSRLAGYNEQFF. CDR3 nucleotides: TGTGCCAGCAGCCGACTAGCGGGGTACAATGAGCAGTTCTTC.

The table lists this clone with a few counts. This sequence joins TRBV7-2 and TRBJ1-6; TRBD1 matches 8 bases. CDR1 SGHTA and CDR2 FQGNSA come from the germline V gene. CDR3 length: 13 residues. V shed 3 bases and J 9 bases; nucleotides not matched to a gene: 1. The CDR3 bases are TGTGCCAGCAGCTTTGACAGGGGTTCACCCCTCCACTTT. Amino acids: CASSFDRGSPLHF.